The 10 T cell receptor beta chains listed next were all sequenced from one sample in a study of low-dose radiotherapy and immunotherapy resistance in tumors. Alpha- and beta-chain coverage of first-strand cDNA came from TRAV- and TRBV-specific primers. The PCR that amplified TCRs ran for 20 cycles, relying on a constant-region primer and a V-primer adapter. TCRdb independently ran MiXCR on the reads; one entry per CDR3 protein. The table lists 85,000 to 100,000 distinct CDR3 sequences, roughly a tenth of them singletons, with around 1% in the top ten. Specified time point: before trial treatment. Source: PBMCs, taken before treatment. The source is a male donor with prostate cancer.

Many counts were recorded for this clonotype. The chain uses TRBV11-3 and TRBJ2-5; TRBD2 matches 11 bases. Germline V gene lookup returns CDR1 SGHNT and CDR2 YENEEA. Unmatched junction bases numbered 3, after V lost 4 bases and J lost 2 bases. The CDR3 is 15 amino acids. This CDR3 is CASSSGLADQETQYF. CDR3 DNA sequence: TGTGCCAGCAGCTCGGGACTAGCGGATCAAGAGACCCAGTACTTC.

V usage is TRBV28 and J usage is TRBJ2-4, with a weak D call TRBD2 (5 bases). In germline, CDR1 is MDHEN, CDR2 SYDVKM. The CDR3 extends over 15 amino acids. Trimming took 5 bases from V and 3 from J, leaving 14 bases between them. The CDR3 DNA is TGTGCCAGCAGTAAGGCGCTGGAGGACAAAAACATTCAGTACTTC. Its translation: CASSKALEDKNIQYF. Filled out from reference TRBV28 and TRBJ2-4, the complete variable domain reads DVKVTQSSRYLVKRTGEKVFLECVQDMDHENMFWYRQDPGLGLRLIYFSYDVKMKEKGDIPEGYSVSREKKERFSLILESASTNQTSMYLCASSKALEDKNIQYFGAGTRLSVL.

This clonotype was counted many times. The CDR3 loop reads CASDGGITENEQFF. Here the CDR3 DNA reads TGTGCCAGCGATGGCGGGATCACAGAAAATGAGCAGTTCTTC. This chain connects TRBV6-2 or TRBV6-3 to TRBJ2-1, with TRBD2 as a possible D gene (6 bases). CDR1 and CDR2 (germline): MNHEY, SVGEGT. The CDR3 loop spans 14 amino acids. The V and J ends lost 8 bases and 7 bases respectively, with 18 bases between them.

This clonotype was counted between two and nine times. The chain uses TRBV18 and TRBJ2-2; tentatively, D is TRBD1 (6 bases). The germline V gene has CDR1 KGHSH and CDR2 LQKENI. The V gene lost 3 bases and the J gene lost 7 bases, with 15 bases spanning the gap. The CDR3 extends over 15 amino acids. In DNA, the CDR3 is TGTGCCAGCTCACCGGTGACAGGCGGTAGCGGGGAGCTGTTTTTT. This translates into CASSPVTGGSGELFF.

This clonotype was recorded many times. The V call is TRBV13, the J call TRBJ1-2; possibly TRBD1 for D (5 bases). V lost 5 bases, J lost 4 bases, and 17 bases lay in between. The CDR3 runs to 15 residues. The germline CDR1 and CDR2 sequences are PRHDT and FYEKMQ (reference sequence). CDR3 sequence reads: CASSTRDRRTYGYTF. The CDR3, as DNA: TGTGCCAGCAGCACCCGGGACCGCCGAACCTATGGCTACACCTTC.

Points on this clonotype: Mismatch with germline at one junction end may stem from a read error. This chain uses TRBV20-1 with TRBJ2-1; a weak D match, TRBD2 (6 bases). Germline V gene lookup returns CDR1 DFQATT and CDR2 SNEGSKA (reference sequence). The CDR3 runs 11 residues. The CDR3 loop is CSARDPPGESF. Written as DNA, the CDR3 is TGCAGTGCTAGAGATCCCCCGGGGGAATCCTTC.

There are many counts of this clonotype. The chain uses TRBV6-6 and TRBJ2-3; possibly TRBD1 for D (6 bases). CDR3 length: 15 amino acids. Germline CDR1 reads MNHNY; CDR2 reads SVGAGI (reference sequence). Trimming cost V 6 bases and J 2 bases, with 15 bases left between them. CDR3 loop: CASRNRVGSTDTQYF. For the CDR3, the DNA is TGTGCCAGCAGGAACAGGGTAGGGTCCACAGATACGCAGTATTTT.

This clonotype was seen ten or more times. V and J are TRBV6-2 or TRBV6-3 and TRBJ2-1, with 7 bases matching TRBD2. CDR3 length: 15 residues. Germline V gene data show CDR1 as MNHEY and CDR2 as SVGEGT. The V segment lost 6 bases and the J segment 3 bases; nucleotides outside the gene matches: 8. The CDR3 sequence: CASRLGTTHYNEQFF. The CDR3 DNA reads as TGTGCCAGCAGACTCGGGACTACCCACTACAATGAGCAGTTCTTC.

Only a few counts were recorded for this clonotype. The chain joins TRBV28 to TRBJ2-3; TRBD2 is a possible D gene (5 bases). V dropped 5 bases and J dropped 2 bases, with 17 bases sitting between them. This CDR3 is 16 amino acids long. CDR1 and CDR2 from the germline V gene are MDHEN and SYDVKM. The CDR3: CASSPLPGWVTDTQYF. CDR3 DNA: TGTGCCAGCAGTCCCTTGCCGGGATGGGTCACAGATACGCAGTATTTT.

Remarks on this clonotype: It differs at one base from a far larger clone, so likely a read error. V usage is TRBV27 and J usage is TRBJ1-5; a weak D match, TRBD1 (6 bases). The CDR3 extends over 14 amino acids. The germline V gene has CDR1 MNHEY and CDR2 SMNVEV (reference sequence). CDR3 region: CANSRGEKYQPQHF. The CDR3 DNA reads TGTGCCAACAGTAGGGGGGAAAAGTATCAGCCCCAGCATTTT.